These 8 T cell receptor beta chains came from one sample sequenced in a study of blood T cell repertoires in COVID-19. Clones were read by immunoSEQ multiplex PCR, and TCRdb kept only the in-frame ones, dropping some. The sample shows a few hundred thousand clones, more than 80% of them seen only once. Sequenced: PBMCs or T cells enriched from blood (not recorded which). These receptors originate from a woman younger than 35 who had recovered from COVID-19.

The J gene is TRBJ2-2, the V gene TRBV24-1; D unclear. CDR1 is KGHDR and CDR2 is SFDVKD in the germline V gene. Trimming took off 4 bases at V and 6 bases at J, with 8 bases between the two ends. The CDR3 covers 13 residues. The DNA of the CDR3 is TGTGCCACCAGTGAACAGCTCGCCGGGGAGCTGTTTTTT. Translating it yields CATSEQLAGELFF.

This clone appeared a single time. V usage is TRBV27 and J usage is TRBJ1-6; no definite D call. V dropped 10 bases and J dropped 3 bases, with 10 bases sitting between them. The germline CDR1 and CDR2 sequences are MNHEY and SMNVEV (reference sequence). The CDR3 length is 13 residues. The CDR3 is CATGMGYNSPLHF. CDR3 bases: TGTGCCACCGGGATGGGCTATAATTCACCCCTCCACTTT.

This chain uses TRBV28 with TRBJ1-4; D is possibly TRBD1 (5 bases). The germline V and J ends were trimmed by 7 bases and 4 bases, with 10 bases remaining between them. Per germline, CDR1 MDHEN and CDR2 SYDVKM. This CDR3 has 13 amino acids. The CDR3: CASIDSVNEKLFF. The CDR3, as DNA: TGTGCCAGCATAGACAGTGTTAATGAAAAACTGTTTTTT. Variable domain in full (rest from reference TRBV28 and TRBJ1-4): DVKVTQSSRYLVKRTGEKVFLECVQDMDHENMFWYRQDPGLGLRLIYFSYDVKMKEKGDIPEGYSVSREKKERFSLILESASTNQTSMYLCASIDSVNEKLFFGSGTQLSVL.

The rearrangement uses TRBV9 and TRBJ2-2; the D gene is possibly TRBD2 (6 bases). The germline V gene has CDR1 SGDLS and CDR2 YYNGEE. This CDR3 spans 16 amino acids. V was trimmed by 1 base and J by 6 bases, leaving 16 bases between them. CDR3 loop: CASSVRQSTSPGELFF. The CDR3 bases are TGTGCCAGCAGCGTACGTCAATCCACTAGCCCCGGGGAGCTGTTTTTT.

This clone has only one observation. V gene TRBV9 combines with J gene TRBJ2-7; maybe TRBD2 (6 bases). The length of the CDR3 is 16 residues. Germline-derived CDR1 and CDR2 are SGDLS and YYNGEE. V lost 4 bases and J 7 bases, leaving 24 bases between the germline ends. The CDR3 DNA sequence: TGTGCCAGCAGCAGCTCGGGAGTTCGGCCTGCTGGGGAGCAGTACTTC. Translation: CASSSSGVRPAGEQYF.

This clone showed up just once. V and J are TRBV5-1 and TRBJ1-2, with D possibly TRBD1 on 6 matching bases. CDR1 SGHRS and CDR2 YFSETQ come from the germline V gene. Trimming removed 5 bases from V and 6 bases from J, with 17 bases in between. CDR3 length: 14 amino acids. CDR3: CASSEETGLNGYTF. CDR3 coding DNA: TGCGCCAGCAGTGAAGAGACAGGCCTAAATGGCTACACCTTC.

The count of this clone is one. The chain has TRBV3-1 (or the pseudogene TRBV3-2) and TRBJ1-1; 10 bases map to TRBD1. The length of the CDR3 is 15 residues. V was pared by 4 bases and J by 1 base, with 3 bases of the junction left unmatched. CDR1 LGHDT and CDR2 YNNKEL come from the germline V gene (reference sequence). The CDR3 loop is CASSPRDRGNTEAFF. CDR3 DNA: TGTGCCAGCAGCCCCCGGGACAGGGGGAACACTGAAGCTTTCTTT.

A single count supports this clone. The chain couples TRBV6-5 to TRBJ2-7; 10 positions agree with TRBD1. The CDR3 runs 14 residues. The V and J ends lost 2 bases and 4 bases, in that order; junction bases with no gene match: 2. Germline V gene lookup returns CDR1 MNHEY and CDR2 SVGAGI. The CDR3 region is CASSYRDRGYEQYF. The CDR3 region has the DNA TGTGCCAGCAGTTACCGGGACAGGGGATACGAGCAGTACTTC.